A single sample gave rise to the 21 T cell receptor beta chains below, sequenced in a study of T cell repertoires in cytomegalovirus infection. Each CDR3 protein is one row after TCRdb ran MiXCR on the reads. The table includes fewer than 550,000 distinct CDR3 sequences, roughly 29% detected once. Sequences were obtained from PBMCs. The receptors shown here come from a human donor in good health (CMV status not recorded). Some clones in this sample may be carry-over from other donors' samples.

This clonotype was seen many times. The V gene is TRBV7-2, the J gene TRBJ2-7; 7 bases agree with TRBD2. The CDR3 is 18 amino acids. The J segment lost 2 bases and the V segment lost 5 bases, leaving 18 bases of the junction unmatched. Germline CDR1 SGHTA, CDR2 FQGNSA. The CDR3 protein is CASSPGVASGVGAYEQYF. CDR3 in DNA: TGTGCCAGCAGCCCCGGAGTGGCTAGCGGAGTGGGGGCCTACGAGCAGTACTTC.

The rearrangement links TRBV6-2 or TRBV6-3 to TRBJ2-3; 7 positions match TRBD1. Germline V gene data show CDR1 as MNHEY and CDR2 as SVGEGT. CDR3 length: 14 residues. V shed 6 bases and J 4 bases; nucleotides not matched to a gene: 7. This CDR3 is CASSPRTGADTQYF. The DNA for the CDR3 is TGTGCCAGCAGCCCCCGGACAGGCGCAGATACGCAGTATTTT.

The chain is built from TRBV7-3 and TRBJ2-3; 10 positions match TRBD1. Germline V CDR1 and CDR2: SGHTA, FQGTGA. Germline trimming cut 3 bases from V and 2 bases from J; bases unmatched to any gene: 5. CDR3 length equals 16 residues. This CDR3 is CASSFSGTGATDTQYF. CDR3 DNA: TGTGCCAGCAGCTTCTCCGGGACAGGGGCCACAGATACGCAGTATTTT.

This clonotype was recorded many times. The chain uses TRBV7-2 and TRBJ2-7; no definite D call. The CDR3 consists of 12 residues. The V end lost 1 base, the J end lost 6 bases, and 7 bases lay between the germline ends. The germline V gene has CDR1 SGHTA and CDR2 FQGNSA. This chain's CDR3 is CASSLVAREQYF. CDR3 sequence (DNA): TGTGCCAGCAGCTTAGTAGCACGCGAGCAGTACTTC.

This clonotype was observed at least ten times. J is TRBJ2-1 and V is TRBV6-1, with 13 bases identical to TRBD2. V shed 7 bases and J 10 bases; nucleotides not matched to a gene: 7. This CDR3 has 14 residues. CDR1 MNHNS and CDR2 SASEGT come from the germline V gene. DNA for the CDR3: TGTGCCAGCACCCGACTAGCGGGAGGTTTCGAGCAGTTCTTC. This gives the protein CASTRLAGGFEQFF.

V usage is TRBV6-5 and J usage is TRBJ1-3; TRBD1 is a possible D gene (6 bases). The CDR3 spans 17 residues. Germline CDR1 is MNHEY and CDR2 is SVGAGI. V lost 0 bases to trimming and J lost 8 bases, with 20 bases between them. Written as DNA, the CDR3 is TGTGCCAGCAGTTACTCGAACAGGGCATACGGCGTAGACACCATATATTTT. Amino acid sequence: CASSYSNRAYGVDTIYF.

The chain recombines TRBV6-1 with TRBJ2-2; D uncertain. Germline values: CDR1 MNHNS, CDR2 SASEGT. The ends were cut back, 8 bases at V and 2 bases at J, with 18 bases in the middle. The CDR3 consists of 16 residues. The CDR3 loop reads CASPQSRNFNTGELFF. The CDR3 DNA is TGTGCCAGCCCCCAATCCCGGAATTTCAACACCGGGGAGCTGTTTTTT.

This clonotype was picked up many times. The chain carries TRBV7-2 and TRBJ2-1; D is unresolved. V was clipped by 3 bases and J by 0 bases, with 6 bases between them. The CDR3 contains 14 residues. Germline CDR1 and CDR2: SGHTA and FQGNSA. The CDR3 nucleotides read TGTGCCAGCAGCTTCGGAAGCTCCTACAATGAGCAGTTCTTC. Amino acids: CASSFGSSYNEQFF.

The gene calls are TRBV7-6 and TRBJ2-1; TRBD1 matches at 7 bases. J gave up 5 bases and V 4 bases, and 8 bases lay outside the gene matches. Germline CDR1 is SGHVS and CDR2 is FNYEAQ. This CDR3 is built from 15 residues. CDR3 sequence: CASSSTGRGNNEQFF. In DNA, the CDR3 is TGTGCCAGCAGCTCGACAGGGAGAGGGAACAATGAGCAGTTCTTC.

Comment on this clonotype: Its ends do not fully match the called genes, so a read error is possible. The chain carries TRBV28 and TRBJ2-1; D remains ambiguous. The V gene's germline CDR1 is MDHEN and CDR2 SYDVKM. The CDR3 spans 13 residues. CDR3 coding DNA: TGTGCCAGCAGTTTATCACAGTACAATAAGCAGTTCTTC. Translation: CASSLSQYNKQFF.

The chain couples TRBV25-1 to TRBJ1-6, with TRBD1 as a possible D gene (5 bases). The germline V gene has CDR1 MGHDK and CDR2 SYGVNS. The V and J ends lost 1 base and 6 bases respectively, with 10 bases between them. The CDR3 is 15 residues long. CDR3 sequence reads: CASSELVGGNSPLHF. CDR3 nucleotides: TGTGCCAGCAGTGAATTAGTCGGGGGTAATTCACCCCTCCACTTT.

The J gene is TRBJ2-2, the V gene TRBV9; perhaps TRBD2 as D (6 bases). In germline, CDR1 is SGDLS, CDR2 YYNGEE. Between the trimmed V and J ends, which lost 5 bases and 2 bases, there was a span of 10 bases. The CDR3 covers 14 residues. This CDR3 reads CASRFSGNTGELFF. CDR3 in DNA: TGTGCCAGCAGATTTAGCGGAAACACCGGGGAGCTGTTTTTT. The variable domain in full, with the rest retrieved from reference TRBV9 and TRBJ2-2, is DSGVTQTPKHLITATGQRVTLRCSPRSGDLSVYWYQQSLDQGLQFLIQYYNGEERAKGNILERFSAQQFPDLHSELNLSSLELGDSALYFCASRFSGNTGELFFGEGSRLTVL.

This clonotype has a handful of counts. The rearrangement joins TRBV6-2 or TRBV6-3 to TRBJ1-1; D not certain. From germline, CDR1 is MNHEY and CDR2 SVGEGT. The CDR3 contains 17 residues. Trimming removed 0 bases at V and 3 bases at J, with 17 bases between. The CDR3 here is CASSYSGFVVRDTEAFF. CDR3 in DNA: TGTGCCAGCAGTTACTCTGGGTTCGTCGTTAGAGACACTGAAGCTTTCTTT.

The sample holds many counts of this clonotype. This sequence joins TRBV11-2 and TRBJ2-3, with D unclear. The CDR3 is made up of 14 amino acids. V was clipped by 3 bases and J by 2 bases, with 9 bases between them. Germline-derived CDR1 and CDR2 are SGHAT and FQNNGV. The CDR3 here is CASSFGSYTDTQYF. In DNA, the CDR3 is TGTGCCAGCAGCTTTGGGTCCTACACAGATACGCAGTATTTT.

This clonotype was counted a few times. The chain combines TRBV28 with TRBJ1-1; TRBD1 might be the D (5 bases). The CDR3 has 14 residues. Germline V gene sequence: CDR1 MDHEN, CDR2 SYDVKM. Deletions cut 3 bases from V and 5 bases from J, with 13 bases between. CDR3 in DNA: TGTGCCAGCAGTTTTTCCGGGACTCTGACTGAAGCTTTCTTT. Its protein product is CASSFSGTLTEAFF.

This clonotype was observed a few times. The chain recombines TRBV29-1 with TRBJ2-5; D is possibly TRBD2 (6 bases). The CDR3 covers 12 residues. Deletions cut 7 bases from V and 2 bases from J, with 11 bases between. Germline CDR1 SQVTM, CDR2 ANQGSEA. CDR3 region: CSAYRGQETQYF. The CDR3, as DNA: TGCAGCGCTTACCGGGGGCAAGAGACCCAGTACTTC.

The chain employs TRBV7-2 and TRBJ1-4; no reliable D call. This CDR3 contains 15 residues. V lost 0 bases and J 7 bases, leaving 12 bases between the germline ends. Germline V CDR1 and CDR2: SGHTA, FQGNSA. CDR3 DNA: TGTGCCAGCAGCTTAGCGGTGGGTTGGGGTGAAAAACTGTTTTTT. This sequence encodes CASSLAVGWGEKLFF.

This clonotype was found many times. This chain links TRBV7-8 with TRBJ2-7; 10 positions agree with TRBD2. The V gene's germline CDR1 is SGHVS and CDR2 FQNEAQ. This CDR3 comprises 13 residues. The V and J ends lost 4 bases and 7 bases, in that order; junction bases with no gene match: 4. CDR3 sequence reads: CASSSGLAKEQYF. For the CDR3, the DNA is TGTGCCAGCAGCTCGGGACTAGCGAAAGAGCAGTACTTC.

This clonotype has only a few counts. The gene calls are TRBV6-5 and TRBJ2-7; D is tentatively TRBD1 or TRBD2 (6 bases each). Germline V gene lookup returns CDR1 MNHEY and CDR2 SVGAGI. Trimming took 4 bases from V and 5 from J, leaving 18 bases between them. This CDR3 is 15 amino acids long. The DNA of the CDR3 is TGTGCCAGCAGTTCGGGGGACTCAGGGGCTCACGAGCAGTACGTC. Translation gives CASSSGDSGAHEQYV.

The chain joins TRBV4-1 to TRBJ2-7; 7 bases are a match to TRBD1. The CDR3 totals 15 residues. The germline V gene has CDR1 MGHRA and CDR2 YSYEKL. V was clipped by 3 bases and J by 3 bases; unmatched bases: 8. DNA of the CDR3: TGCGCCAGCAGCCACCCCGGGACAGCAATCTACGAGCAGTACTTC. Protein: CASSHPGTAIYEQYF.

The table lists this clonotype with many counts. The rearrangement uses TRBV7-2 and TRBJ1-2, with D uncertain. The germline CDR1 and CDR2 sequences are SGHTA and FQGNSA. The CDR3 loop spans 14 amino acids. Trimming took off 1 base at V and 5 bases at J, with 11 bases between the two ends. CDR3 protein: CASSLGGRLYGYTF. The CDR3 nucleotides read TGTGCCAGCAGCTTAGGAGGGCGCCTGTATGGCTACACCTTC. The entire variable domain, with the rest obtained from reference TRBV7-2 and TRBJ1-2, is as follows: GAGVSQSPSNKVTEKGKDVELRCDPISGHTALYWYRQSLGQGLEFLIYFQGNSAPDKSGLPSDRFSAERTGGSVSTLTIQRTQQEDSAVYLCASSLGGRLYGYTFGSGTRLTVV.